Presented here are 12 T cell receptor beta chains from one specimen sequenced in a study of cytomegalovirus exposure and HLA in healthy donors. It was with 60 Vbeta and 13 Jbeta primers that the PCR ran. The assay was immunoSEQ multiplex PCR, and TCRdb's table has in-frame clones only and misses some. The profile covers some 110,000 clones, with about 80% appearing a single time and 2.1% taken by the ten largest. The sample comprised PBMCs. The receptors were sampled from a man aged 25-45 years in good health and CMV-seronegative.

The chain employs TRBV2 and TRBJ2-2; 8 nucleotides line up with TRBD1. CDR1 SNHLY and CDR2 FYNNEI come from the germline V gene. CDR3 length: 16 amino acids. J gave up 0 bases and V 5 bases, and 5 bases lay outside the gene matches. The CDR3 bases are TGTGCCAGCAGTCTAGGGACAGGCTCGAACACCGGGGAGCTGTTTTTT. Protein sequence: CASSLGTGSNTGELFF.

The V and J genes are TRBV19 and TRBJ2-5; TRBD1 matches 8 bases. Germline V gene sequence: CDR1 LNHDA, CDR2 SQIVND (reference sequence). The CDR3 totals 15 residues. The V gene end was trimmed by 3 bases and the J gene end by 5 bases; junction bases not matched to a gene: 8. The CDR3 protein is CASSISGQGWETQYF. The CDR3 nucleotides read TGTGCCAGTAGTATTTCAGGACAGGGTTGGGAGACCCAGTACTTC.

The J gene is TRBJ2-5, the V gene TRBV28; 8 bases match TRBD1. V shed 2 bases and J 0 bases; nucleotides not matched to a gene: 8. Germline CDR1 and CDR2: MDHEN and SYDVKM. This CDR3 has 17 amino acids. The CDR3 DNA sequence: TGTGCCAGCAGTTTACCTCCTCGGACAGGGTACCAAGAGACCCAGTACTTC. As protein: CASSLPPRTGYQETQYF.

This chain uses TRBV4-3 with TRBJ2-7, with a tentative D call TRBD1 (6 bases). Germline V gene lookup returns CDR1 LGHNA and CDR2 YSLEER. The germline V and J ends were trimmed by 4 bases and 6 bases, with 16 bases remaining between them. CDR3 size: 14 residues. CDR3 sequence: CASSRTWTESEQYF. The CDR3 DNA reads TGCGCCAGCAGCCGAACGTGGACAGAAAGCGAGCAGTACTTC.

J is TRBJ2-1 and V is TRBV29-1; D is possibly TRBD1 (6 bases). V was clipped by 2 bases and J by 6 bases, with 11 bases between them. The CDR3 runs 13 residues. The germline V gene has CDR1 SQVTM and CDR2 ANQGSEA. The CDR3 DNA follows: TGCAGCGTTGAAAATATGGACAGCAATGAGCAGTTCTTC. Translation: CSVENMDSNEQFF.

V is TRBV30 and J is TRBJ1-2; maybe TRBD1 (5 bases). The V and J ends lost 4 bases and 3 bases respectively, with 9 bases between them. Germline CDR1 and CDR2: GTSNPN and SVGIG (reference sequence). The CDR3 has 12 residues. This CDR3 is CAWNQGDYGYTF. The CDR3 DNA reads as TGTGCCTGGAATCAGGGTGACTATGGCTACACCTTC.

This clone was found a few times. The CDR3 nucleotides are TGCGCCAGCAGCTTGGTACTAGCGGGGGATAACTCCTACGAGCAGTACTTC. Protein: CASSLVLAGDNSYEQYF. This sequence joins TRBV5-1 and TRBJ2-7; 11 bases are a match to TRBD2. Trimming at V came to 0 bases and at J to 0 bases, leaving 5 bases not matched to a gene. The CDR3 consists of 17 residues. Germline CDR1 and CDR2: SGHRS and YFSETQ.

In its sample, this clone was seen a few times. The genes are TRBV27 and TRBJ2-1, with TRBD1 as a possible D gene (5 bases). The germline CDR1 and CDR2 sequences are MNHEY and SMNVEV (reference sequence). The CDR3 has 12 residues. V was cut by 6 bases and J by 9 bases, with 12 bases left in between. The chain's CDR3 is CASSTGFVEQFF. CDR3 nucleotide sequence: TGTGCCAGCAGCACAGGCTTCGTTGAGCAGTTCTTC.

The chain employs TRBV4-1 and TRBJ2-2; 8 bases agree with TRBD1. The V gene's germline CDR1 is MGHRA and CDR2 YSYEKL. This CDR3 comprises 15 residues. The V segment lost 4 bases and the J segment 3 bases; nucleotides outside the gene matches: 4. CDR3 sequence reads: CASSRDRSYTGELFF. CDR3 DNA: TGCGCCAGCAGCCGGGACAGGAGTTACACCGGGGAGCTGTTTTTT.

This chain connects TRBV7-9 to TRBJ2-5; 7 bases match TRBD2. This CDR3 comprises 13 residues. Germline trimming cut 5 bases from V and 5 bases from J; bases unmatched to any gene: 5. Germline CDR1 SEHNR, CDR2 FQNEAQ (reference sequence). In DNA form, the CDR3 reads TGTGCCAGCAGCCTCGCCGGGGGGGAGACCCAGTACTTC. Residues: CASSLAGGETQYF.

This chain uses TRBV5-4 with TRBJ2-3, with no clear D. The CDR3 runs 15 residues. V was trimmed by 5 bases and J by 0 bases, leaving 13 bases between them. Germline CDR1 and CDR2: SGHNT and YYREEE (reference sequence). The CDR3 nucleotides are TGTGCCAGCAGTTTAGATTTCCGGAGCACAGATACGCAGTATTTT. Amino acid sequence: CASSLDFRSTDTQYF.

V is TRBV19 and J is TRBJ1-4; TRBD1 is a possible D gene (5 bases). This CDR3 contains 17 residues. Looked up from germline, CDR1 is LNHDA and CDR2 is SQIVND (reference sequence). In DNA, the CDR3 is TGTGCGGCGGGAAACCTACTTGGGTCGGGGGGTGACGGAAAACTGTTTTTT. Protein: CAAGNLLGSGGDGKLFF.